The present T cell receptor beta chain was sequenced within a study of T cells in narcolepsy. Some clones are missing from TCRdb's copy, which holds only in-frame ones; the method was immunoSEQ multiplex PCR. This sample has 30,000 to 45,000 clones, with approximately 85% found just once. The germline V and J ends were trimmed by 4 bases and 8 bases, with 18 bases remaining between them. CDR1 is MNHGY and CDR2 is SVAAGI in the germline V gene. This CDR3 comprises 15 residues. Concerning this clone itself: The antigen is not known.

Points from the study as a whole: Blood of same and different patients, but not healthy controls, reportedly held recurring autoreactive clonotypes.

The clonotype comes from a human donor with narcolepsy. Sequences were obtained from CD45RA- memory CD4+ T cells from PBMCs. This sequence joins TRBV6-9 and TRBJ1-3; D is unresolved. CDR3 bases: TGTGCCAGCAGTTCCCCAGGACGGTTGGATGACACCATATATTTT. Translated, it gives CASSSPGRLDDTIYF.